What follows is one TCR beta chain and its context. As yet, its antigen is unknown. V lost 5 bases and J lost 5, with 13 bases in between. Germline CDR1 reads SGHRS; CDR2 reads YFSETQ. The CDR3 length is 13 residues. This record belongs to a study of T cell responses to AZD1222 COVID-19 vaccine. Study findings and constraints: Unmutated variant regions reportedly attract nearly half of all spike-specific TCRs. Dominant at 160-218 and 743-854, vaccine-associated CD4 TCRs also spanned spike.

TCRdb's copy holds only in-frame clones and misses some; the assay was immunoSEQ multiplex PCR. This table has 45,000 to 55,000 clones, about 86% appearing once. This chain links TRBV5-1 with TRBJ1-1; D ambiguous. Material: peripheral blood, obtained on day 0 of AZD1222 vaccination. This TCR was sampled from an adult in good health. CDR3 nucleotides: TGCGCCAGCAGACCCTATAGAGGGACTGAAGCTTTCTTT. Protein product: CASRPYRGTEAFF. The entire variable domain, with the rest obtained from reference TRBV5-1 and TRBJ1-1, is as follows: KAGVTQTPRYLIKTRGQQVTLSCSPISGHRSVSWYQQTPGQGLQFLFEYFSETQRNKGNFPGRFSGRQFSNSRSEMNVSTLELGDSALYLCASRPYRGTEAFFGQGTRLTVV.